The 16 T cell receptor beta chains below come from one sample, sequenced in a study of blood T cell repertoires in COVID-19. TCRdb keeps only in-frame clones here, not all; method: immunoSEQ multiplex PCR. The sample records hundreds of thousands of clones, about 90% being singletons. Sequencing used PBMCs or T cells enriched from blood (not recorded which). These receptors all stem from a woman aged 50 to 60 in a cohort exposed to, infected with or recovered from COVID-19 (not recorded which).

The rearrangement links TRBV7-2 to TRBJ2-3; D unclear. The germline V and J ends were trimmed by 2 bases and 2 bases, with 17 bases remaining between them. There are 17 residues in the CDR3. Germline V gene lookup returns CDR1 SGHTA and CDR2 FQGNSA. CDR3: CASSLYPRGVSTDTQYF. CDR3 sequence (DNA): TGTGCCAGCAGCTTATATCCCCGCGGAGTCTCCACAGATACGCAGTATTTT.

CDR3 protein: CAWIQSGSNEQYF. The CDR3 DNA reads as TGTGCCTGGATCCAAAGCGGGAGCAACGAGCAGTACTTC. The chain uses TRBV30 and TRBJ2-7; 8 bases fit TRBD2. Losses at the gene ends were 4 bases for V and 5 bases for J; bases not matched to a gene: 7. Germline V CDR1 and CDR2: GTSNPN, SVGIG (reference sequence). CDR3 size: 13 residues.

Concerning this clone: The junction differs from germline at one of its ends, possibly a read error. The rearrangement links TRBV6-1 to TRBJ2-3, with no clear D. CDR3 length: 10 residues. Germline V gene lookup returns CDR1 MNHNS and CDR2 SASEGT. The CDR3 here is CASSEFSLDF. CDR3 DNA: TGTGCCAGCAGTGAATTTTCGTTAGATTTT.

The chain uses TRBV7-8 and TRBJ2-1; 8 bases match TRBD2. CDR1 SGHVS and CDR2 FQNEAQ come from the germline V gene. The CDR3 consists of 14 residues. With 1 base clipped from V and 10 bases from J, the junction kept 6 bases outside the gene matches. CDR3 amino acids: CASSLVSGGWEQFF. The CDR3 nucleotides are TGTGCCAGCAGCTTAGTATCGGGGGGGTGGGAGCAGTTCTTC.

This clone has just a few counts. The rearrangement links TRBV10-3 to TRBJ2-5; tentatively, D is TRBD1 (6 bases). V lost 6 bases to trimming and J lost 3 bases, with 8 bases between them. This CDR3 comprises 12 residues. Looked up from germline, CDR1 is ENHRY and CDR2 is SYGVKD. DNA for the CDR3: TGTGCCATCAGAGGGGGAGAAGAGACCCAGTACTTC. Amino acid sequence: CAIRGGEETQYF.

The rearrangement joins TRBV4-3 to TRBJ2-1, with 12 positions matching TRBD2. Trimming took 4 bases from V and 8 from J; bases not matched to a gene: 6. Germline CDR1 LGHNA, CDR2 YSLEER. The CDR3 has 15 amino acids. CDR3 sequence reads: CASSPLAGGRDEQFF. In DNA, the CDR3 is TGCGCCAGCAGCCCGCTAGCGGGGGGGCGCGATGAGCAGTTCTTC.

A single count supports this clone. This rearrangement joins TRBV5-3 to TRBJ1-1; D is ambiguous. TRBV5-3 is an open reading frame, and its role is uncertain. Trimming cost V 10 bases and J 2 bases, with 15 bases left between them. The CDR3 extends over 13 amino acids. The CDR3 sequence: CAGPAGSNTEAFF. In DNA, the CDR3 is TGTGCCGGCCCGGCGGGGAGTAACACTGAAGCTTTCTTT.

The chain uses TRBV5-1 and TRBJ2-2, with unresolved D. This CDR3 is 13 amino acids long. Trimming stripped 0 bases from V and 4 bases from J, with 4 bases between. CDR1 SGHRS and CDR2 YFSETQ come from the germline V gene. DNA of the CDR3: TGCGCCAGCAGCTTGGCTTTCACCGGGGAGCTGTTTTTT. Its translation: CASSLAFTGELFF.

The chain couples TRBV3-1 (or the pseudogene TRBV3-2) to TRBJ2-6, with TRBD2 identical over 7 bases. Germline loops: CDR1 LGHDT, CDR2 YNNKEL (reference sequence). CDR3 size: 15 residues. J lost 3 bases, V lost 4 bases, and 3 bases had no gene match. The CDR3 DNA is TGTGCCAGCAGCCCCCGGGGGGTTGGGGCCAACGTCCTGACTTTC. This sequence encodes CASSPRGVGANVLTF.

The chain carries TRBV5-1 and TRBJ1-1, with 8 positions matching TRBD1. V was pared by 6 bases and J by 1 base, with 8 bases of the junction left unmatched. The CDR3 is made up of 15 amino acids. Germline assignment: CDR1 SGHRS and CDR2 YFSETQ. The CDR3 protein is CASTPFGTGNTEAFF. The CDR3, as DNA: TGCGCCAGCACCCCCTTCGGGACAGGGAACACTGAAGCTTTCTTT. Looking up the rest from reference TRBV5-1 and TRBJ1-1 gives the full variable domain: KAGVTQTPRYLIKTRGQQVTLSCSPISGHRSVSWYQQTPGQGLQFLFEYFSETQRNKGNFPGRFSGRQFSNSRSEMNVSTLELGDSALYLCASTPFGTGNTEAFFGQGTRLTVV.

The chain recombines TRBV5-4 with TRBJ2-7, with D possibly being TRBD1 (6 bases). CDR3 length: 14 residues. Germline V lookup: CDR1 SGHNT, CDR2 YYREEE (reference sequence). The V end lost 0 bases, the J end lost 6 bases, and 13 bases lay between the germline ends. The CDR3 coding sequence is TGTGCCAGCAGCTTGGCCACAGGGTTCGGCGAGCAGTACTTC. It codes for CASSLATGFGEQYF.

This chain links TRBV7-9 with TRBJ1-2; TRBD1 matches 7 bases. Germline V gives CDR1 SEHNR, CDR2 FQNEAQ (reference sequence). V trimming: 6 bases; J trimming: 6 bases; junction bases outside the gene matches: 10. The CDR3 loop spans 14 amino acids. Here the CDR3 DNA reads TGTGCCAGCAGTCGGGACAGCCGTTTTGATGGCTACACCTTC. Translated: CASSRDSRFDGYTF. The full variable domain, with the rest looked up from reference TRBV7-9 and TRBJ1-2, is DTGVSQNPRHKITKRGQNVTFRCDPISEHNRLYWYRQTLGQGPEFLTYFQNEAQLEKSRLLSDRFSAERPKGSFSTLEIQRTEQGDSAMYLCASSRDSRFDGYTFGSGTRLTVV.

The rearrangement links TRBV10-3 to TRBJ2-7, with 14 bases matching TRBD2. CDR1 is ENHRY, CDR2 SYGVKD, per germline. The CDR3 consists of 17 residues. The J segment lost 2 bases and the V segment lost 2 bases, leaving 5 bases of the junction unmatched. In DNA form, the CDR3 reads TGTGCCATCAGTGAGCCACCGGGACTAGCGGGGGCCTACGAGCAGTACTTC. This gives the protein CAISEPPGLAGAYEQYF.

The CDR3 DNA reads TGTGCCAGCAGCCCGCGACTAGCGGACACCGCCTACGAGCAGTACTTC. Amino acids: CASSPRLADTAYEQYF. V is TRBV7-6 and J is TRBJ2-7, with 9 nucleotides matching TRBD2. Germline lookup yields CDR1 SGHVS and CDR2 FNYEAQ. The trim removed 5 bases at V and 2 bases at J, leaving 10 bases unmatched. The CDR3 has 16 residues.

The DNA of the CDR3 is TGTGCCAGCAGTTACCCGACACTAGCGGGGGGCTACGAGCAGTACTTC. This translates into CASSYPTLAGGYEQYF. The V call is TRBV6-2 or TRBV6-3, the J call TRBJ2-7; TRBD2 matches 12 bases. Trimming cost V 2 bases and J 3 bases; bases outside gene matches: 5. CDR3 length: 16 amino acids. CDR1 and CDR2 from the germline V gene are MNHEY and SVGEGT.

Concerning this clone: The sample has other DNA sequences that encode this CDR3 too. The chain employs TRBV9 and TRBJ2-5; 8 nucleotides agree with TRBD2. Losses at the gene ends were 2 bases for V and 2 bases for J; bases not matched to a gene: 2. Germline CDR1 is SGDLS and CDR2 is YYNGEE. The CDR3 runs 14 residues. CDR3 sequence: CASSVTGGQETQYF. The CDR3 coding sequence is TGTGCCAGCAGCGTGACGGGGGGGCAAGAGACCCAGTACTTC.